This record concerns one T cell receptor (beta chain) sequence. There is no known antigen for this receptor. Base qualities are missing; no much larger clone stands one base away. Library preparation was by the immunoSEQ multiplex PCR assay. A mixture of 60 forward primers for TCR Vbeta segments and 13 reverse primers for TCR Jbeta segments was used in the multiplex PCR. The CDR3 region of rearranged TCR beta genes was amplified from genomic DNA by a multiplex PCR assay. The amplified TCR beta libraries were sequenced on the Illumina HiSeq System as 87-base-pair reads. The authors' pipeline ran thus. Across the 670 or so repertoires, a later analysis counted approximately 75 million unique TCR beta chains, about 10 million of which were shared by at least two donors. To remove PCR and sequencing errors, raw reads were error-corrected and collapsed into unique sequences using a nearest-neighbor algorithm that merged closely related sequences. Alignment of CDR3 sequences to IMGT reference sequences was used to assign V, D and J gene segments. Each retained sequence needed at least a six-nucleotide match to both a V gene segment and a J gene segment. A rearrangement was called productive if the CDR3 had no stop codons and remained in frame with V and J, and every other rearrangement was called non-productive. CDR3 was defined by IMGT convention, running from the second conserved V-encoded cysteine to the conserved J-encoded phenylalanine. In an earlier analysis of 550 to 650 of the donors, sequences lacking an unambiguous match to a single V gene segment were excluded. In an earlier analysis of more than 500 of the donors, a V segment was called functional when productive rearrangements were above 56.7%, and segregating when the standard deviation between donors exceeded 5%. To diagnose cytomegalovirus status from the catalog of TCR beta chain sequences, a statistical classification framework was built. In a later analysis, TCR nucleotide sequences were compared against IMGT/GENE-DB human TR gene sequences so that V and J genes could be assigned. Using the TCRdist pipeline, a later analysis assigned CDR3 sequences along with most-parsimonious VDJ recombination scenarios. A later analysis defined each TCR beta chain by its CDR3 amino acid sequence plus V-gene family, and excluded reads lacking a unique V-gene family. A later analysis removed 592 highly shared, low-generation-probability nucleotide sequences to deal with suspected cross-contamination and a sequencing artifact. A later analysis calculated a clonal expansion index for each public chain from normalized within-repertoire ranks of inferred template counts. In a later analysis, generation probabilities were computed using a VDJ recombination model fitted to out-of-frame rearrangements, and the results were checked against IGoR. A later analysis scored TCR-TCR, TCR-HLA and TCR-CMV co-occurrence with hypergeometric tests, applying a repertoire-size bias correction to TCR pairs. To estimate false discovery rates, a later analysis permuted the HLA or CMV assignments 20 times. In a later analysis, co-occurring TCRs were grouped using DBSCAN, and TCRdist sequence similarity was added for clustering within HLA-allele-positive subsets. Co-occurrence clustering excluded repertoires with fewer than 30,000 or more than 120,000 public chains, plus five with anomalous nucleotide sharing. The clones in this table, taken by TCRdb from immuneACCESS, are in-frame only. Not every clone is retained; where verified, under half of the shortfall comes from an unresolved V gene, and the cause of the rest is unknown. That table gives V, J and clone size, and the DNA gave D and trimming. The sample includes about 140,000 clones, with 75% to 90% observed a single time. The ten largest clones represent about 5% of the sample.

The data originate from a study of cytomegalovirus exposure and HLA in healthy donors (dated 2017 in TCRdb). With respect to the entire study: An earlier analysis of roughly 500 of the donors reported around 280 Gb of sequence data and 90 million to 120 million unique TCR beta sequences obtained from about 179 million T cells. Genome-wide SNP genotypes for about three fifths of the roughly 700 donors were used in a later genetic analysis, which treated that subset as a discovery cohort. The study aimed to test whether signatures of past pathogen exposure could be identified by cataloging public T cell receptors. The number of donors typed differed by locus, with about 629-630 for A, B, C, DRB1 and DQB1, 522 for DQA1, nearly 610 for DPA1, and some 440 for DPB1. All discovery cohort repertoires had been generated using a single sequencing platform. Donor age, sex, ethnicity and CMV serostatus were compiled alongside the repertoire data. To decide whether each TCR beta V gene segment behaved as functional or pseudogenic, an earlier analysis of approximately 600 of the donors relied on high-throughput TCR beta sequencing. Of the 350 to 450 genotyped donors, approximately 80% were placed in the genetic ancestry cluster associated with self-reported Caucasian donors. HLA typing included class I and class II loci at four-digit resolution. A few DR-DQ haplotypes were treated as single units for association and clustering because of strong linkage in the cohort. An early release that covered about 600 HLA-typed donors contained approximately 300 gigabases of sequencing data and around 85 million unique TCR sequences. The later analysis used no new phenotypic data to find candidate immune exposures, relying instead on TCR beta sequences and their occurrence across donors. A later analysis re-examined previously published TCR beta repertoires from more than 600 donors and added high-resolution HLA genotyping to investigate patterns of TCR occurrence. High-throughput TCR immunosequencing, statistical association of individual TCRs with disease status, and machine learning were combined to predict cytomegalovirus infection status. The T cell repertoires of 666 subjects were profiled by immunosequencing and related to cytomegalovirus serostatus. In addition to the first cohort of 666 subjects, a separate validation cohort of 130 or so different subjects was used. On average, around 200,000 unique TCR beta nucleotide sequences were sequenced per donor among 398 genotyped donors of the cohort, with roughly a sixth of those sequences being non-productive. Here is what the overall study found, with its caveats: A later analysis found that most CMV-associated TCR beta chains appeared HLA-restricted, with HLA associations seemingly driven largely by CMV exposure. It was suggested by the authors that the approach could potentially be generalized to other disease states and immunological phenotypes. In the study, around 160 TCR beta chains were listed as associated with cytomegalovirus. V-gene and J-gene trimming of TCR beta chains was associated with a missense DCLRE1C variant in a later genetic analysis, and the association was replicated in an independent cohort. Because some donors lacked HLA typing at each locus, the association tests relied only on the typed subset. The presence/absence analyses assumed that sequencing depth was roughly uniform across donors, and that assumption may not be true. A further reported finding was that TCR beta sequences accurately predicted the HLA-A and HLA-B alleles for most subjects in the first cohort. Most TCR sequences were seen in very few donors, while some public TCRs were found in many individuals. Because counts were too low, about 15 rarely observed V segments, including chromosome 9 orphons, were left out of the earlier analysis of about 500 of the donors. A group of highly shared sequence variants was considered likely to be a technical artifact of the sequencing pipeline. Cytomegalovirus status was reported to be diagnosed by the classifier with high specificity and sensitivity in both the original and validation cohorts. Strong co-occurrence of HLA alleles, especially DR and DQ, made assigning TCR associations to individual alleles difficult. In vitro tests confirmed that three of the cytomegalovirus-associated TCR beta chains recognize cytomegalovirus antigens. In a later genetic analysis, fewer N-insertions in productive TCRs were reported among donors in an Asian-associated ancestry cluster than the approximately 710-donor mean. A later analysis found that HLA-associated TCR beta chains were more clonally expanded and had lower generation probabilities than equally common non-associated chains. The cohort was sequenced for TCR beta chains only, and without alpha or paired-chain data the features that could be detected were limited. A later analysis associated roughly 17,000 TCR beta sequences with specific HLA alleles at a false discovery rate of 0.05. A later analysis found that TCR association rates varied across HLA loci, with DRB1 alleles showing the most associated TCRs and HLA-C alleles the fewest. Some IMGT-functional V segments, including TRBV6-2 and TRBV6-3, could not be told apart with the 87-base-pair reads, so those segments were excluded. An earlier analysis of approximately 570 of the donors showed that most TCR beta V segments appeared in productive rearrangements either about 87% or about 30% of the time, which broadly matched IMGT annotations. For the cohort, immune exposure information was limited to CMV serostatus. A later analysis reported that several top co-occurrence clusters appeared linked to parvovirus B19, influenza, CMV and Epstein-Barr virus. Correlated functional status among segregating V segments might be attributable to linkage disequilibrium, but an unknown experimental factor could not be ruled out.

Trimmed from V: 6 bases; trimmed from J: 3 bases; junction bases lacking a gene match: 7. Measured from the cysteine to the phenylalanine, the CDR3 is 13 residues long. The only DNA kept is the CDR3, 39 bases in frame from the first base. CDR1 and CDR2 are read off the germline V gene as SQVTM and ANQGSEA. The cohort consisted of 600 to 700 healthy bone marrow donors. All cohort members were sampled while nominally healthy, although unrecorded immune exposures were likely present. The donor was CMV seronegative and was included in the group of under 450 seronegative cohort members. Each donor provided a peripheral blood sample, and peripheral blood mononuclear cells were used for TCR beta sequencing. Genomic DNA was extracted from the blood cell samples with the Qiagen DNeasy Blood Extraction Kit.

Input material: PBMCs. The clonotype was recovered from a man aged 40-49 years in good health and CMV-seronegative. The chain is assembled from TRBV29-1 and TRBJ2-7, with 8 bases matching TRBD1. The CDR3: CSVGDRSLYEQYF. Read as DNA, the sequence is TGCAGCGTGGGGGACAGGTCCCTCTACGAGCAGTACTTC.